This is a list of T cell receptor beta chains from one sample in a study of CD8 T cells in ankylosing spondylitis. TCRdb re-called the 5' RACE reads through MiXCR, storing one row per CDR3 protein. This sample has 100,000 to 150,000 distinct CDR3 sequences, with 17% found just once. The sequenced sample consisted of blood, either unsorted or a sorted T cell fraction (not recorded which). The receptor set was obtained from a male donor with ankylosing spondylitis. Each CDR3 is given without its conserved first and last residue. A D gene is named only where the DNA matches it firmly.

j_call: TRBJ2-1
v_call: TRBV9
d_call: TRBD1
cdr3_aa: ASSVRQGANEQF

j_call: TRBJ1-1
v_call: TRBV29-1
d_call: .
cdr3_aa: SVGGADTEAF

j_call: TRBJ2-7
v_call: TRBV20-1
d_call: .
cdr3_aa: SAGDGTYEQY

j_call: TRBJ2-1
v_call: TRBV27
d_call: .
cdr3_aa: AARGRGAPF

j_call: TRBJ2-1
v_call: TRBV11-2
d_call: .
cdr3_aa: ASSLGSYNEQF

j_call: TRBJ2-5
v_call: TRBV29-1
d_call: TRBD1
cdr3_aa: SVRTGENYQETQY

j_call: TRBJ1-1
v_call: TRBV20-1
d_call: .
cdr3_aa: SGTENTEAF

j_call: TRBJ1-2
v_call: TRBV4-3
d_call: TRBD1
cdr3_aa: ASSQSGGSYT

j_call: TRBJ2-1
v_call: TRBV7-9
d_call: .
cdr3_aa: ASKPQSGEGRLEQF

j_call: TRBJ2-1
v_call: TRBV27
d_call: .
cdr3_aa: ASSLSGSYNEQF

j_call: TRBJ2-1
v_call: TRBV27
d_call: .
cdr3_aa: ASSFSGKGYNEQF

j_call: TRBJ1-5
v_call: TRBV5-6
d_call: .
cdr3_aa: ASSLEKSQPQH

j_call: TRBJ2-1
v_call: TRBV28
d_call: .
cdr3_aa: ASSWTTYNEQF

j_call: TRBJ2-3
v_call: TRBV2
d_call: TRBD2
cdr3_aa: ASSSPPTSGTGTDTQY

j_call: TRBJ2-1
v_call: TRBV5-1
d_call: .
cdr3_aa: ASSLAYRSDNEQF

j_call: TRBJ1-3
v_call: TRBV29-1
d_call: .
cdr3_aa: SVDPGSSGNTIY

j_call: TRBJ1-5
v_call: TRBV12-3/TRBV12-4
d_call: .
cdr3_aa: ASSPPGPSNQPQH

j_call: TRBJ2-7
v_call: TRBV9
d_call: TRBD1
cdr3_aa: ASSVDQGAVYEQY

j_call: TRBJ1-1
v_call: TRBV7-9
d_call: .
cdr3_aa: ASSDGGQLTMNTEAF

j_call: TRBJ2-7
v_call: TRBV7-9
d_call: .
cdr3_aa: ASSLVSPYEQY

j_call: TRBJ2-3
v_call: TRBV27
d_call: TRBD2
cdr3_aa: ASSLLAADTQY

j_call: TRBJ2-7
v_call: TRBV11-1
d_call: .
cdr3_aa: ASSLAGSTYEQY

j_call: TRBJ1-1
v_call: TRBV9
d_call: .
cdr3_aa: ASSVEPGDTEAF

j_call: TRBJ2-3
v_call: TRBV20-1
d_call: TRBD2
cdr3_aa: SAISPTGRGEGTDTQY

j_call: TRBJ1-1
v_call: TRBV12-3/TRBV12-4
d_call: .
cdr3_aa: ASSDLTNTEAF

j_call: TRBJ1-1
v_call: TRBV7-9
d_call: .
cdr3_aa: ASSLLDLNTEAF

j_call: TRBJ1-1
v_call: TRBV9
d_call: .
cdr3_aa: ASSVRWNTEAF

j_call: TRBJ2-7
v_call: TRBV7-2
d_call: TRBD2
cdr3_aa: ASSQLAGGYEQY

j_call: TRBJ1-2
v_call: TRBV14
d_call: .
cdr3_aa: ASSQEYTGTNGYT

j_call: TRBJ2-1
v_call: TRBV7-8
d_call: .
cdr3_aa: ASSPVTGDNLNEQF

j_call: TRBJ2-2
v_call: TRBV20-1
d_call: .
cdr3_aa: SARFLAPRTELF